These T cell receptor beta chains were read from a single sample in a study of blood T cell repertoires in COVID-19. Sequencing used immunoSEQ multiplex PCR; TCRdb keeps in-frame clones, though not all of them. The data show roughly 140,000 clones, 84% seen once. The sample was PBMCs or T cells enriched from blood (not recorded which). These receptor sequences come from a woman between 50 and 59 years old who had been exposed to COVID-19. Both conserved end residues are part of each CDR3. Only part of the rows carry a size: once, few, many, or a class if the clone is expanded.

TRBJ1-4 TRBV6-5 NA CASRLTGGVEKLFF
TRBJ2-2 TRBV9 NA CASGRAGELFF
TRBJ1-5 TRBV5-5 few CASSFGTVGQPQHF
TRBJ2-3 TRBV25-1 NA CASSGQTGLVADTQYF
TRBJ2-7 TRBV7-2 NA CASSQRTGLSYEQYF
TRBJ2-2 TRBV7-2 NA CASSLGRSTGELFF
TRBJ1-5 TRBV25-1 NA CASSEDGQAGQPQHF
TRBJ1-1 TRBV9 NA CASSVEMELGQGVSTEAFF
TRBJ1-6 TRBV2 NA CASGGGTGSPLHF
TRBJ1-1 TRBV14 NA CASSLNAGNTEAFF
TRBJ1-4 TRBV11-2 NA CASSGTGNEKLFF
TRBJ2-7 TRBV9 NA CASSVGNSEQYF
TRBJ2-5 TRBV12-3/TRBV12-4 once CASSFGPTTYF
TRBJ2-2 TRBV7-6 NA CASSLESLAGGPSRNGELFF
TRBJ1-4 TRBV11-2 NA CASSPSGRNEKLFF
TRBJ1-1 TRBV29-1 NA CSVSHRGLVSEAFF
TRBJ2-7 TRBV7-9 NA CASRAAGAHEQYF
TRBJ2-1 TRBV7-9 NA CASSSDNEQFF
TRBJ1-1 TRBV5-4 NA CASSPPGVTDTEAFF
TRBJ1-1 TRBV2 NA CASSVPGGTTEAFF
TRBJ2-1 TRBV3-1/TRBV3-2 NA CASSQRGGLAVNEQFF
TRBJ1-2 TRBV5-4 NA CASSFKMDRSGYTF
TRBJ2-3 TRBV7-9 NA CASSQWGQGTDTQYF
TRBJ1-6 TRBV28 NA CASSGSSYNSPLHF
TRBJ2-3 TRBV4-3 NA CASSHKIRAVGTDTQYF
TRBJ2-1 TRBV9 once CASSVVGGMDYNEQFF
TRBJ1-5 TRBV10-3 NA CAISEEVNQPQHF
TRBJ1-3 TRBV9 many CASSVAYRSSGNTIYF
TRBJ2-1 TRBV7-2 few CASSSTGNEQFF
TRBJ1-2 TRBV5-5 NA CASSLVVGREYGYTF
TRBJ2-2 TRBV24-1 NA CATSDPTSAELFF
TRBJ2-5 TRBV19 NA CASRRTSGQETQYF
TRBJ1-5 TRBV20-1 once CSASEGPNQPQHF
TRBJ2-4 TRBV19 NA CASTPGRGEIQYF
TRBJ2-7 TRBV14 NA CASSTTTGYEQYF
TRBJ1-1 TRBV9 once CASSAVGGRSTEAFF
TRBJ2-5 TRBV5-1 NA CASSDDRGIIETQYF
TRBJ2-2 TRBV7-2 NA CASSSYGRRRTGELFF
TRBJ1-3 TRBV7-2 NA CASSLPGAGNTIYF
TRBJ2-3 TRBV5-1 NA CASSPRDFTDTQYF
TRBJ2-1 TRBV7-2 NA CASSYTLISGRYNEQFF
TRBJ2-1 TRBV6-1 once CASSEAGGGGLNEQFF
TRBJ1-1 TRBV19 NA CASSPTGGNTEAFF
TRBJ2-7 TRBV18 NA CASSPRADGYEQYF
TRBJ1-6 TRBV5-1 NA CASSLREGSGSPLHF